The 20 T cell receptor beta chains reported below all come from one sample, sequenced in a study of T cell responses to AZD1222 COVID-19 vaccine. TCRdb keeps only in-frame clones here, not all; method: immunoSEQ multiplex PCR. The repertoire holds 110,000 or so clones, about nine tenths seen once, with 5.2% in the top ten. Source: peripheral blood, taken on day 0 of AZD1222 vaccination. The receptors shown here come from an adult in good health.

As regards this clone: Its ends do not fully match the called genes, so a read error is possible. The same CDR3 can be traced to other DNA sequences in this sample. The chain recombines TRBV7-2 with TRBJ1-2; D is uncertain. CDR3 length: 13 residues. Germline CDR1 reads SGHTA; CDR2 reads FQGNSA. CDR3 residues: CASSLGRDYGYTF. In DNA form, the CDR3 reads TGTGCCAGCAGTTTAGGACGGGACTATGGCTACACCTTC.

The CDR3 loop is CASSSPATGRKQYF. The CDR3 DNA is TGTGCCAGCAGTTCCCCCGCGACAGGGAGGAAACAGTATTTT. V and J are TRBV28 and TRBJ2-3; TRBD1 might be the D (7 bases). The CDR3 is made up of 14 amino acids. CDR1 MDHEN and CDR2 SYDVKM come from the germline V gene. V lost 4 bases and J 12 bases, leaving 20 bases between the germline ends.

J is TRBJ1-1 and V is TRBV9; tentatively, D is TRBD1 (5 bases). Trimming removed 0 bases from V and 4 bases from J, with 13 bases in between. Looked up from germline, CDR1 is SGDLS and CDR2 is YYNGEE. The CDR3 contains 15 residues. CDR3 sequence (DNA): TGTGCCAGCAGCGTAGTGGGGGAGTGGGGCACTGAAGCTTTCTTT. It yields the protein CASSVVGEWGTEAFF.

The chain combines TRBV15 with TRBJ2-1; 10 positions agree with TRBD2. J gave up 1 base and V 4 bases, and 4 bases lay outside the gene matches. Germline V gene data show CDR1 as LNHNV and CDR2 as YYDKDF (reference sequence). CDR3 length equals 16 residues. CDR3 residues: CATSNQRGGSYNEQFF. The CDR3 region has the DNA TGTGCCACCAGCAACCAGCGGGGGGGGTCCTACAATGAGCAGTTCTTC. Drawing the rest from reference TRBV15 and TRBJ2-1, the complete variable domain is DAMVIQNPRYQVTQFGKPVTLSCSQTLNHNVMYWYQQKSSQAPKLLFHYYDKDFNNEADTPDNFQSRRPNTSFCFLDIRSPGLGDTAMYLCATSNQRGGSYNEQFFGPGTRLTVL.

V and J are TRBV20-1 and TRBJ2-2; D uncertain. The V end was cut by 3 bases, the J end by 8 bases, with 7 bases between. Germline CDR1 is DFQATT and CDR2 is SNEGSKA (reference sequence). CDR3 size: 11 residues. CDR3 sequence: CSASRRGELFF. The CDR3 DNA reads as TGCAGTGCTAGTAGAAGGGGGGAGCTGTTTTTT.

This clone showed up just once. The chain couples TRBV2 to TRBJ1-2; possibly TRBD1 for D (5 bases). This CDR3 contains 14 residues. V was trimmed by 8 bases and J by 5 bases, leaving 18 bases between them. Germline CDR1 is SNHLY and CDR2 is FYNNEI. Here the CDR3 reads CASSGGVQAYGYTF. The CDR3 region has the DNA TGTGCCAGCTCGGGGGGGGTCCAGGCATATGGCTACACCTTC. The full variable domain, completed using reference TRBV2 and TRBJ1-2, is EPEVTQTPSHQVTQMGQEVILRCVPISNHLYFYWYRQILGQKVEFLVSFYNNEISEKSEIFDDQFSVERPDGSNFTLKIRSTKLEDSAMYFCASSGGVQAYGYTFGSGTRLTVV.

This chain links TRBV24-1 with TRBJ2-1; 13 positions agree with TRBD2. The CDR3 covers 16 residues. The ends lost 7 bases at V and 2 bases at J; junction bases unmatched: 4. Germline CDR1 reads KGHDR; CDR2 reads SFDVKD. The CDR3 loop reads CATSGTSGATYNEQFF. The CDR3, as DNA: TGTGCCACCAGCGGGACTAGCGGGGCCACCTACAATGAGCAGTTCTTC.

The CDR3 is CASSFDGSNQPQHF. Here the CDR3 DNA reads TGTGCCAGCAGTTTCGACGGTAGCAATCAGCCCCAGCATTTT. The rearrangement uses TRBV2 and TRBJ1-5; D is unresolved. This CDR3 spans 14 amino acids. V lost 5 bases to trimming and J lost 0 bases, with 8 bases between them. Germline loops: CDR1 SNHLY, CDR2 FYNNEI.

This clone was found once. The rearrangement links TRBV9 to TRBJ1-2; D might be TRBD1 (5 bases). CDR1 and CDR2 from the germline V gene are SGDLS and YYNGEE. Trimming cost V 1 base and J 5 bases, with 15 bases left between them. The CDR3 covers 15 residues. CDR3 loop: CASSVTTGTDYGYTF. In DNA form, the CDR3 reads TGTGCCAGCAGCGTAACCACCGGGACGGATTATGGCTACACCTTC.

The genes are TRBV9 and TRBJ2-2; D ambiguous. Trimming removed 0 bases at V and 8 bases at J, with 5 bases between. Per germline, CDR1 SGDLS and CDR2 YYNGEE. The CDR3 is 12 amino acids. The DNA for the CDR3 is TGTGCCAGCAGCGTAGAAGTGGGGGAGCTGTTTTTT. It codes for CASSVEVGELFF.

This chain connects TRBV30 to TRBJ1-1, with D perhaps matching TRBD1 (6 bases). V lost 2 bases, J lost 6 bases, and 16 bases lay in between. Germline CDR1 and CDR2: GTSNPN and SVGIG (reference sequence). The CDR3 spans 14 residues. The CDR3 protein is CAWSRGRGDSEAFF. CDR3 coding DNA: TGTGCCTGGAGTAGAGGCAGGGGAGATTCTGAAGCTTTCTTT. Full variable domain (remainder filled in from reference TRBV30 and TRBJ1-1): SQTIHQWPATLVQPVGSPLSLECTVEGTSNPNLYWYRQAAGRGLQLLFYSVGIGQISSEVPQNLSASRPQDRQFILSSKKLLLSDSGFYLCAWSRGRGDSEAFFGQGTRLTVV.

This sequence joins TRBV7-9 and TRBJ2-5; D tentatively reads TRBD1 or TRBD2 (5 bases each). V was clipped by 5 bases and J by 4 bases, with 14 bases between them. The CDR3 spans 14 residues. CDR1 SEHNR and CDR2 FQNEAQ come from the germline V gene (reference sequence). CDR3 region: CASSPRTGGETQYF. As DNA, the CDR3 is TGTGCCAGCAGCCCCCGGACTGGGGGAGAGACCCAGTACTTC. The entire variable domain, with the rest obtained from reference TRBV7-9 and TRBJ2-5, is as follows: DTGVSQNPRHKITKRGQNVTFRCDPISEHNRLYWYRQTLGQGPEFLTYFQNEAQLEKSRLLSDRFSAERPKGSFSTLEIQRTEQGDSAMYLCASSPRTGGETQYFGPGTRLLVL.

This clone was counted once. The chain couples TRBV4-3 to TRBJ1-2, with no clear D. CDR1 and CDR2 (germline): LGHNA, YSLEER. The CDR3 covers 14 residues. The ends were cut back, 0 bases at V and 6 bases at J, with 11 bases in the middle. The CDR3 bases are TGCGCCAGCAGCCAAGACGGAGCGCGGGATGGCTACACCTTC. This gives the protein CASSQDGARDGYTF.

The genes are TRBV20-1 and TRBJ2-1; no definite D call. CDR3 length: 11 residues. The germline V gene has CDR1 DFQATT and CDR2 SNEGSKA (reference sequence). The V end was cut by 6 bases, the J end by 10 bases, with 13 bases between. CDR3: CSALSSWEQFF. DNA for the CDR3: TGCAGTGCACTTAGCTCATGGGAGCAGTTCTTC.

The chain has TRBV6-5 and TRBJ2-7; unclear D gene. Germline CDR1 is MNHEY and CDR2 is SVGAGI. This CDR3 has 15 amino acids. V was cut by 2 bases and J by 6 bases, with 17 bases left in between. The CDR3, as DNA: TGTGCCAGCAGTTACGGGCAGACTCCTCTGGCCGAGCAGTACTTC. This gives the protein CASSYGQTPLAEQYF.

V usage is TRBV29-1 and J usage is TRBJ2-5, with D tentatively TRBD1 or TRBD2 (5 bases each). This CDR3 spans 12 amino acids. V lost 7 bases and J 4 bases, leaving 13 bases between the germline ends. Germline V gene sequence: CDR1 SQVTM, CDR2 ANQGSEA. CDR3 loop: CSAGPSGETQYF. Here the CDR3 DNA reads TGCAGCGCGGGACCGTCGGGAGAGACCCAGTACTTC.

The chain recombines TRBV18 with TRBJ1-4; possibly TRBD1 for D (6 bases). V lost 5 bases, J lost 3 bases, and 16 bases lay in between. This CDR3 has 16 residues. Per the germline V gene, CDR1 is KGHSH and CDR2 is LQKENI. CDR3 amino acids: CASSASQGLPNEKLFF. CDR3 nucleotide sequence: TGTGCCAGCTCAGCGTCCCAGGGGTTACCTAATGAAAAACTGTTTTTT.

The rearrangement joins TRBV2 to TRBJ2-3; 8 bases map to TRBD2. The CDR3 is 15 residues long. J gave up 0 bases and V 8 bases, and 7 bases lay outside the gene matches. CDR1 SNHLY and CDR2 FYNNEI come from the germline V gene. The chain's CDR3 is CASGTSGLSTDTQYF. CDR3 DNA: TGTGCCAGCGGTACTAGCGGACTAAGCACAGATACGCAGTATTTT.

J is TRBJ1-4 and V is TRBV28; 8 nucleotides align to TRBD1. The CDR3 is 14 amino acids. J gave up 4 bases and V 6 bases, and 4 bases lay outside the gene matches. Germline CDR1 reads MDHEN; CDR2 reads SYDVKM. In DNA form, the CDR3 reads TGTGCCAGCAGCCACAGGGGGGTTAATGAAAAACTGTTTTTT. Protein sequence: CASSHRGVNEKLFF.

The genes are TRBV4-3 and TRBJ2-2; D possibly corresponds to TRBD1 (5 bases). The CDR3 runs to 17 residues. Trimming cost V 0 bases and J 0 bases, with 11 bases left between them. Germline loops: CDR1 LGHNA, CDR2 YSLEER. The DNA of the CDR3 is TGCGCCAGCAGCCAAGATCCCGCAGGGTCGAACACCGGGGAGCTGTTTTTT. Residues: CASSQDPAGSNTGELFF.